This is a list of T cell receptor beta chains from one sample in a study of CD8+ T cells in alopecia areata. Method: immunoSEQ multiplex PCR; TCRdb's copy keeps in-frame clones and lacks some. The data contain 35,000 to 45,000 clones, roughly 92% of them singletons. The sequenced sample was CD8+ T cells sorted from blood, obtained at week 24, from a patient treated with tofacitinib. All receptors come from a human donor with alopecia areata. The CDR3 runs from the conserved cysteine through the conserved F or W. The order of the fields is J gene, V gene, CDR3 protein.

>TRBJ2-5|TRBV7-9
CASSADSYQETQYF
>TRBJ2-3|TRBV7-9
CASSPSTDTQYF
>TRBJ2-6|TRBV7-9
CASSPTGTGDSGANVLTF
>TRBJ2-2|TRBV5-6
CASSQIRTGRSGELFF
>TRBJ1-1|TRBV28
CASSFTENTEAFF
>TRBJ1-3|TRBV7-2
CASSLGHGEDGNTIYF
>TRBJ2-7|TRBV19
CASSPVVRAYEQYF
>TRBJ2-1|TRBV9
CASSVSDVRGLSNEQFF
>TRBJ1-3|TRBV28
CASSLGRSSGNTIYF
>TRBJ2-7|TRBV30
CAWIRDSHYEQYF
>TRBJ2-7|TRBV6-1
CASSETGTGGDEQYF
>TRBJ1-3|TRBV13
CASSSPGTGNTIYF
>TRBJ2-7|TRBV14
CASSHLLGQGFNEQYF
>TRBJ2-6|TRBV29-1
CSVLGSMNLSGANVLTF
>TRBJ2-5|TRBV7-8
CASSIYSGGARVVQTQYF
>TRBJ2-7|TRBV29-1
CSVQVPGTEGHEQYF
>TRBJ2-1|TRBV11-3
CASSLDRGLYNEQFF
>TRBJ2-7|TRBV29-1
CSVETWTGDSYEQYF
>-|TRBV7-9
CASSWDSPTYEQYF
>TRBJ2-3|TRBV10-3
CAISDLLAGGHTDTQYF
>TRBJ2-6|TRBV7-8
CASSFGDAGVLTF
>TRBJ2-4|TRBV28
CASISPAKNIQYF
>TRBJ2-5|TRBV19
CASSTVEMTGGFESETQYF
>TRBJ2-1|TRBV7-2
CASSLMPGTYNEQFF
>TRBJ2-7|TRBV21-1
CANQSQGTSGGVIYEQYF
>TRBJ2-7|TRBV27
CASSLGGHYEQYF
>TRBJ2-4|TRBV28
CASRPLDSGRHVDIQYF
>TRBJ2-5|TRBV6-6
CASSYDLRTQYF
>TRBJ1-5|TRBV28
CASIRPGRGNQPQHF
>TRBJ2-5|TRBV6-6
CASSLGLGETQYF
>TRBJ2-7|TRBV28
CASSPTLYEQYF
>TRBJ2-7|TRBV27
CASSLGRAYEQYF
>TRBJ2-7|TRBV27
CASSYRGREQYF
>TRBJ2-3|TRBV29-1
CSADTGSADTQYF
>TRBJ2-6|TRBV19
CASSQPGGANVLTF
>TRBJ2-3|TRBV19
CASSISLAGGADTQYF
>TRBJ2-7|TRBV4-3
CASSQDSTGHDEQYF
>TRBJ2-3|TRBV4-2
CASSQDPTAGSDTQYF
>TRBJ2-1|TRBV11-2
CASSQTAGYNEQFF
>TRBJ2-3|TRBV19
CASSTHSDRLISTDTQYF
>TRBJ2-7|TRBV27
CASASGQGGYEQYF
>TRBJ2-3|TRBV19
CASSLGRESTDTQYF
>TRBJ2-7|TRBV6-1
CASSEAGGEQYF
>TRBJ1-4|TRBV19
CASSIPRGRHEKLFF
>TRBJ2-7|TRBV7-9
CASSLAGGRVYEQYF
>TRBJ2-5|TRBV27
CASSSGLDLQETQYF
>TRBJ2-1|TRBV7-9
CASNYGAYNEQFF